This T cell receptor beta chain was found in a study of CD8 T cells in Susac syndrome. General study findings and limits: The study recognized that the number of individuals in its TCR sequencing and HLA analysis was relatively small.

RNA was extracted with the RNeasy kit, and a quantity of roughly 0.45 to 1 ug was reverse transcribed using random hexamers. The authors amplified TCR beta CDR3 across 54 Vbeta and 13 Jbeta using immunoSEQ multiplex PCR. TCRdb re-derived calls from the immunoSEQ multiplex PCR reads in MiXCR, one entry per CDR3 protein. The data hold about 120,000 distinct CDR3 sequences, with around 93% observed a single time. High-throughput TCR beta sequencing covered peripheral CD8+ and CD4+ T cells. FACS was used to enrich TEMRA cells, whereas the CD8+ and CD4+ T cells were obtained by negative isolation. Regarding this clonotype: The antigen remains undetermined.

CDR3 size: 14 residues. The V gene lost 10 bases and the J gene lost 2 bases, with 16 bases spanning the gap. Per the germline V gene, CDR1 is MNHNY and CDR2 is SVGAGI (reference sequence). The TCR was taken from a human donor in good health. Sequences were obtained from CD8+ T cells from PBMCs. V gene TRBV6-6 combines with J gene TRBJ2-3; D perhaps matches TRBD2 (5 bases). The CDR3 coding sequence is TGTGCCACGGAGAAGAACGGGGTCACAGATACGCAGTATTTT. As protein: CATEKNGVTDTQYF.